These 16 T cell receptor beta chains were sequenced from one sample in a study of T cell changes during pregnancy in multiple sclerosis. The method was immunoSEQ multiplex PCR; TCRdb's version includes in-frame clones alone and lacks a portion of them. This table holds approximately 48,000 clones, 91% found once. Source: CD8+ T cells from peripheral blood mononuclear cells, taken after pregnancy. The origin of the receptors is a female donor with multiple sclerosis, enrolled in a pregnancy study.

The chain carries TRBV4-3 and TRBJ1-2; the match to TRBD1 covers 7 bases. The CDR3 is 14 amino acids. Germline CDR1 is LGHNA and CDR2 is YSLEER. Trimming at V came to 3 bases and at J to 5 bases, leaving 6 bases not matched to a gene. The CDR3 DNA reads as TGCGCCAGCAGCCAGGAAAGGGGGCCATATGGCTACACCTTC. Its translation is CASSQERGPYGYTF.

V and J are TRBV5-4 and TRBJ1-3, with 9 nucleotides matching TRBD1. The germline gives CDR1 SGHNT, CDR2 YYREEE (reference sequence). J lost 0 bases, V lost 0 bases, and 10 bases had no gene match. The CDR3 totals 19 residues. The DNA for the CDR3 is TGTGCCAGCAGCTTGGAGGGACAGGGCTCGTTTTCCTCTGGAAACACCATATATTTT. Translated, it gives CASSLEGQGSFSSGNTIYF.

This clone was seen just once. The CDR3, as DNA: TGTGCCATCAGTGTCGGAGGGAACACTGAAGCTTTCTTT. It yields the protein CAISVGGNTEAFF. The chain has TRBV10-3 and TRBJ1-1; D not certain. V dropped 4 bases and J dropped 1 base, with 7 bases sitting between them. In germline, CDR1 is ENHRY, CDR2 SYGVKD. The CDR3 spans 13 residues.

The chain is built from TRBV27 and TRBJ1-5; no firm D call. V lost 2 bases and J lost 0, with 5 bases in between. Germline V lookup: CDR1 MNHEY, CDR2 SMNVEV (reference sequence). The CDR3 runs to 14 residues. CDR3 coding DNA: TGTGCCAGCAGTTTAATAGATAGCAATCAGCCCCAGCATTTT. Translation gives CASSLIDSNQPQHF.

This chain connects TRBV2 to TRBJ1-2; 8 bases are a match to TRBD1. V dropped 2 bases and J dropped 6; count of bases not matched to a gene: 8. The CDR3 extends over 15 amino acids. CDR1 SNHLY and CDR2 FYNNEI come from the germline V gene. In nucleotides, the CDR3 is TGTGCCAGCAGTGAAACGGGGCAGGGGGCCGATGGCTACACCTTC. It encodes CASSETGQGADGYTF.

J is TRBJ2-3 and V is TRBV6-5, with D possibly being TRBD2 (5 bases). Deletions cut 6 bases from V and 5 bases from J, with 12 bases between. This CDR3 contains 13 residues. Germline CDR1 reads MNHEY; CDR2 reads SVGAGI. The CDR3 DNA follows: TGTGCCAGCAGAAGCGGCCGGGGAGATACGCAGTATTTT. It yields the protein CASRSGRGDTQYF.

The gene calls are TRBV6-5 and TRBJ1-3, with D tentatively TRBD1 (5 bases). Between the trimmed V and J ends, which lost 2 bases and 0 bases, there was a span of 11 bases. Germline loops: CDR1 MNHEY, CDR2 SVGAGI. This CDR3 comprises 16 residues. CDR3 coding DNA: TGTGCCAGCAGTTACGAACCAGGGTACTCTGGAAACACCATATATTTT. This sequence encodes CASSYEPGYSGNTIYF.

The V gene is TRBV13, the J gene TRBJ1-1; TRBD1 is a possible D gene (6 bases). Trimming stripped 0 bases from V and 0 bases from J, with 11 bases between. The CDR3 loop spans 16 amino acids. The germline CDR1 and CDR2 sequences are PRHDT and FYEKMQ (reference sequence). The CDR3 region has the DNA TGTGCCAGCAGCTTAGGCTTCCGGACAGTGAACACTGAAGCTTTCTTT. Encoded protein: CASSLGFRTVNTEAFF.

The V and J genes are TRBV5-1 and TRBJ1-1; D is undetermined. V was cut by 0 bases and J by 0 bases, with 6 bases left in between. This CDR3 region has 14 residues. Germline V gene data show CDR1 as SGHRS and CDR2 as YFSETQ. DNA of the CDR3: TGCGCCAGCAGCTTGGGACATTTGAACACTGAAGCTTTCTTT. Its translation: CASSLGHLNTEAFF.

The V gene is TRBV18, the J gene TRBJ2-7; TRBD2 matches at 8 bases. The CDR3 is 20 amino acids. J was trimmed by 6 bases and V by 0 bases; bases with no gene match: 22. In germline, CDR1 is KGHSH, CDR2 LQKENI. CDR3 protein: CASSPPSLSRSGLGLSEQYF. CDR3 nucleotide sequence: TGTGCCAGCTCACCACCGTCCCTCTCTCGGTCGGGACTAGGCCTTTCCGAGCAGTACTTC.

The chain is built from TRBV18 and TRBJ1-1; the match to TRBD1 covers 8 bases. V dropped 0 bases and J dropped 5; count of bases not matched to a gene: 5. Germline CDR1 and CDR2: KGHSH and LQKENI. The CDR3 has 15 amino acids. In DNA, the CDR3 is TGTGCCAGCTCACCACCGGACAGGGTAAATACTGAAGCTTTCTTT. Its protein is CASSPPDRVNTEAFF.

The chain couples TRBV9 to TRBJ1-3; weak D call: TRBD1 (6 bases). Germline V gene sequence: CDR1 SGDLS, CDR2 YYNGEE. This CDR3 spans 16 amino acids. V gave up 3 bases and J gave up 3 bases, with 16 bases separating them. CDR3 loop: CASSGLSGEGGNTIYF. CDR3 nucleotide sequence: TGTGCCAGCAGCGGCCTTTCAGGGGAGGGTGGAAACACCATATATTTT. The full variable domain, its missing parts supplied by reference TRBV9 and TRBJ1-3, is DSGVTQTPKHLITATGQRVTLRCSPRSGDLSVYWYQQSLDQGLQFLIQYYNGEERAKGNILERFSAQQFPDLHSELNLSSLELGDSALYFCASSGLSGEGGNTIYFGEGSWLTVV.

The chain uses TRBV6-5 and TRBJ2-7; 10 nucleotides match TRBD1. Germline V gene data show CDR1 as MNHEY and CDR2 as SVGAGI. V shed 2 bases, J shed 2 bases, and the junction held 6 bases outside the gene matches. The CDR3 is 16 residues long. The CDR3 is CASSYAGTGEPYEQYF. CDR3 DNA: TGTGCCAGCAGTTACGCCGGGACAGGGGAGCCCTACGAGCAGTACTTC.

This chain uses TRBV7-9 with TRBJ2-1; D is undetermined. V was cut by 7 bases and J by 6 bases, with 10 bases left in between. The CDR3 spans 12 residues. Germline V lookup: CDR1 SEHNR, CDR2 FQNEAQ (reference sequence). CDR3 sequence reads: CASILGANEQFF. The DNA of the CDR3 is TGTGCCAGCATTCTTGGAGCCAATGAGCAGTTCTTC.

The gene calls are TRBV6-5 and TRBJ2-1; 8 bases agree with TRBD2. This CDR3 comprises 15 residues. Germline CDR1 reads MNHEY; CDR2 reads SVGAGI. V was clipped by 2 bases and J by 5 bases; unmatched bases: 5. The CDR3 coding sequence is TGTGCCAGCAGTTACGGCGGGGGGCTGGACAATGAGCAGTTCTTC. Protein product: CASSYGGGLDNEQFF.

This clone was observed a handful of times. This sequence joins TRBV27 and TRBJ2-7, with 7 bases identical to TRBD1. Germline CDR1 reads MNHEY; CDR2 reads SMNVEV (reference sequence). This CDR3 has 14 amino acids. Trimming took 2 bases from V and 7 from J; bases not matched to a gene: 8. The CDR3 here is CASSLLTGVEEQYF. The CDR3 nucleotides are TGTGCCAGCAGTTTACTTACAGGGGTTGAAGAGCAGTACTTC.